The 20 T cell receptor beta chains reported below all come from one sample, sequenced in a study of cytomegalovirus exposure and HLA in healthy donors. Primers for the PCR totalled 60 Vbeta and 13 Jbeta. Here immunoSEQ multiplex PCR was the method, and the copy in TCRdb shows in-frame clones only, minus some. The sample records about 120,000 clones, over 65% being singletons. Sequenced input: PBMCs. Every receptor here comes from a woman in her thirties or forties in good health and CMV-seropositive.

The chain carries TRBV6-4 and TRBJ1-1; 8 bases match TRBD1. CDR1 is MRHNA, CDR2 SNTAGT, per germline. Losses at the gene ends were 5 bases for V and 4 bases for J; bases not matched to a gene: 9. This CDR3 is 15 amino acids long. CDR3 coding DNA: TGTGCCAGCAGTTGGGAGACAGGGGTGAGCACTGAAGCTTTCTTT. This translates into CASSWETGVSTEAFF.

CDR3 sequence reads: CASSFGLAGGMDTGELFF. The DNA of the CDR3 is TGCGCCAGCAGCTTCGGACTAGCGGGGGGGATGGACACCGGGGAGCTGTTTTTT. The rearrangement links TRBV5-1 to TRBJ2-2; 15 nucleotides agree with TRBD2. CDR1 and CDR2 from the germline V gene are SGHRS and YFSETQ. The CDR3 contains 18 residues. After removal of 2 bases from V and 3 bases from J, the junction contained 5 bases not matched to a gene.

This chain joins TRBV19 and TRBJ1-1; 7 bases agree with TRBD1. Germline V lookup: CDR1 LNHDA, CDR2 SQIVND (reference sequence). This CDR3 region has 14 residues. V shed 8 bases, J shed 1 base, and the junction held 7 bases outside the gene matches. CDR3 nucleotides: TGTGCCAGTTCCCGGACAGGTGGGAACACTGAAGCTTTCTTT. Translating gives CASSRTGGNTEAFF.

V usage is TRBV27 and J usage is TRBJ2-7, with D possibly being TRBD2 (7 bases). The CDR3 consists of 14 residues. V was clipped by 5 bases and J by 7 bases, with 18 bases between them. Germline values: CDR1 MNHEY, CDR2 SMNVEV (reference sequence). CDR3 coding DNA: TGTGCCAGCAGTGGGACACCGAGGGGGGGAGAGCAGTACTTC. Its translation is CASSGTPRGGEQYF.

The chain couples TRBV11-3 to TRBJ2-1; TRBD2 aligns across 7 bases. This CDR3 contains 16 residues. Germline CDR1 is SGHNT and CDR2 is YENEEA. The junction had 10 bases not matched to a gene; V was cut back by 0 bases and J by 8 bases. This CDR3 reads CASSLDGVGGPDEQFF. DNA of the CDR3: TGTGCCAGCAGCTTAGATGGGGTGGGAGGGCCTGATGAGCAGTTCTTC.

The rearrangement joins TRBV29-1 to TRBJ1-4; TRBD1 agrees at 7 bases. Germline-derived CDR1 and CDR2 are SQVTM and ANQGSEA. This CDR3 is 14 amino acids long. V lost 7 bases to trimming and J lost 3 bases; unmatched junction nucleotides: 8. CDR3 bases: TGCAGCGCCGCGGACAGGAGCTCTAATGAAAAACTGTTTTTT. Translated, it gives CSAADRSSNEKLFF. Combining the CDR3 with reference TRBV29-1 and TRBJ1-4 gives the whole variable domain SAVISQKPSRDICQRGTSLTIQCQVDSQVTMMFWYRQQPGQSLTLIATANQGSEATYESGFVIDKFPISRPNLTFSTLTVSNMSPEDSSIYLCSAADRSSNEKLFFGSGTQLSVL.

The genes are TRBV4-3 and TRBJ2-3; 13 bases map to TRBD2. Losses at the gene ends were 1 base for V and 3 bases for J; bases not matched to a gene: 7. This CDR3 has 18 residues. Germline CDR1 LGHNA, CDR2 YSLEER. The CDR3 nucleotides are TGCGCCAGCAGCCAAGTTGGGACTAGCGGGGCCGGAACAGATACGCAGTATTTT. It translates to CASSQVGTSGAGTDTQYF.

With regard to this clone: Other DNA variants within this sample encode the same CDR3. The rearrangement links TRBV7-2 to TRBJ1-2, with 9 bases aligning to TRBD1. Germline V gives CDR1 SGHTA, CDR2 FQGNSA. The CDR3 contains 13 residues. V dropped 5 bases and J dropped 6; count of bases not matched to a gene: 4. CDR3 protein: CASSLRDRDGYTF. In nucleotides, the CDR3 is TGTGCCAGCAGCCTGAGGGACAGGGATGGCTACACCTTC.

There are a few counts of this clone. The chain is built from TRBV7-2 and TRBJ1-1; no reliable D call. Trimming took off 2 bases at V and 1 base at J, with 5 bases between the two ends. Germline CDR1 and CDR2: SGHTA and FQGNSA. The CDR3 spans 13 residues. This CDR3 is CASSLTRNTEAFF. The CDR3 coding sequence is TGTGCCAGCAGCTTAACGCGGAACACTGAAGCTTTCTTT.

The DNA for the CDR3 is TGTGCCAGCAGCTCTCTCCCGCCAGGGATACGAGAGACCCAGTACTTC. Protein product: CASSSLPPGIRETQYF. The V gene is TRBV7-2, the J gene TRBJ2-5; tentatively, D is TRBD1 (5 bases). Per the germline V gene, CDR1 is SGHTA and CDR2 is FQGNSA. The CDR3 consists of 16 residues. V lost 4 bases and J 4 bases, leaving 19 bases between the germline ends.

This clone showed up just once. The junction departs from the called germline gene at one end, perhaps through a read error. The chain links TRBV29-1 to TRBJ2-2; maybe TRBD2 (5 bases). Germline CDR1 SQVTM, CDR2 ANQGSEA. The CDR3 is 12 amino acids. The CDR3 region is CSVAKNTGELLF. CDR3 DNA: TGCAGCGTTGCCAAGAACACCGGGGAGCTGCTTTTT.

V gene TRBV28 combines with J gene TRBJ1-2; D unclear. The length of the CDR3 is 11 residues. Per germline, CDR1 MDHEN and CDR2 SYDVKM. V was trimmed by 5 bases and J by 1 base, leaving 2 bases between them. CDR3 sequence (DNA): TGTGCCAGCAGTCGTAACTATGGCTACACCTTC. Protein: CASSRNYGYTF.

V is TRBV5-1 and J is TRBJ2-3; D is undetermined. This CDR3 has 14 amino acids. CDR1 and CDR2 (germline): SGHRS, YFSETQ. Trimming pared 0 bases from V and 2 bases from J, leaving 7 bases between. This chain's CDR3 is CASSLGLVTDTQYF. For the CDR3, the DNA is TGCGCCAGCAGCTTGGGCTTAGTCACAGATACGCAGTATTTT.

The chain is built from TRBV7-6 and TRBJ2-5, with 9 nucleotides matching TRBD2. The CDR3 runs to 12 residues. The V gene end was trimmed by 9 bases and the J gene end by 7 bases; junction bases not matched to a gene: 6. Germline loops: CDR1 SGHVS, CDR2 FNYEAQ. In DNA, the CDR3 is TGTGCCAGTGGACTAGCGTCGGGGACCCAGTACTTC. This encodes CASGLASGTQYF.

The chain joins TRBV9 to TRBJ2-5; 8 nucleotides agree with TRBD1. This CDR3 has 16 residues. Germline trimming cut 4 bases from V and 2 bases from J; bases unmatched to any gene: 10. The V gene's germline CDR1 is SGDLS and CDR2 YYNGEE. CDR3 DNA: TGTGCCAGCAGCCCACCGACGGGACAGGTACAAGAGACCCAGTACTTC. Residues: CASSPPTGQVQETQYF.

The rearrangement uses TRBV5-4 and TRBJ2-1, with 8 bases lining up with TRBD2. Germline loops: CDR1 SGHNT, CDR2 YYREEE (reference sequence). This CDR3 is built from 15 residues. With 4 bases clipped from V and 3 bases from J, the junction kept 6 bases outside the gene matches. CDR3 bases: TGTGCCAGCAGCCGGGGGGGGCAGGTCTACAATGAGCAGTTCTTC. Protein product: CASSRGGQVYNEQFF. Combining the CDR3 with reference TRBV5-4 and TRBJ2-1 gives the whole variable domain ETGVTQSPTHLIKTRGQQVTLRCSSQSGHNTVSWYQQALGQGPQFIFQYYREEENGRGNFPPRFSGLQFPNYSSELNVNALELDDSALYLCASSRGGQVYNEQFFGPGTRLTVL.

The V call is TRBV7-3, the J call TRBJ1-2, with 9 bases aligning to TRBD1. The CDR3 has 14 amino acids. Germline V CDR1 and CDR2: SGHTA, FQGTGA. V dropped 5 bases and J dropped 2; count of bases not matched to a gene: 3. The CDR3 nucleotides are TGTGCCAGCAGCCTCGGGACAGGGAACTATGGCTACACCTTC. Translating it yields CASSLGTGNYGYTF.

This clone occurred a few times. The rearrangement uses TRBV30 and TRBJ1-2; 8 nucleotides line up with TRBD1. The CDR3 runs to 15 residues. Losses at the gene ends were 3 bases for V and 2 bases for J; bases not matched to a gene: 8. In germline, CDR1 is GTSNPN, CDR2 SVGIG (reference sequence). The CDR3 coding sequence is TGTGCCTGGAGAACTCAGGGGGCCTTGAACTATGGCTACACCTTC. Its protein product is CAWRTQGALNYGYTF.

The rearrangement joins TRBV6-1 to TRBJ2-1; TRBD1 agrees at 7 bases. This CDR3 region has 15 residues. Germline trimming cut 6 bases from V and 8 bases from J; bases unmatched to any gene: 13. Germline V gene sequence: CDR1 MNHNS, CDR2 SASEGT. In nucleotides, the CDR3 is TGTGCCAGCAGGGCGACAGGGAACTCCATTTATGAGCAGTTCTTC. Translated, it gives CASRATGNSIYEQFF.

The chain is built from TRBV9 and TRBJ1-4; the D is unclear. Germline CDR1 reads SGDLS; CDR2 reads YYNGEE. CDR3 length: 12 amino acids. With 1 base removed from V and 10 bases from J, the gap between germline ends came to 8 bases. CDR3 in amino acids: CASSVPEGKLFF. The CDR3 region has the DNA TGTGCCAGCAGCGTACCAGAGGGAAAACTGTTTTTT.